These 30 T cell receptor beta chains share one sample of origin, sequenced in a study of T cells in Graves' hyperthyroidism and ophthalmopathy (dated by TCRdb to the late 2010s). Library creation used multiplex PCR. Sequencing used an Illumina HiSeq 2000. The TCR beta CDR3 regions were amplified from the RNA transcripts. A first-round RT-PCR of the TCR CDR3 used the HTBI primer set with the Qiagen OneStep RT-PCR kit. TCRdb took the public reads, trimmed them with fastp at Q25, ran MiXCR for clone calling and kept in-frame beta chains. Every distinct CDR3 protein forms one entry, paired with its most common genes and DNA. This sample holds a few hundred thousand distinct CDR3 sequences; around 15% were observed only once. The leading ten clones occupy about 31% of the sample. The specimen sequenced was blood. The receptors originated from a woman aged 25 to 45 with Graves' ophthalmopathy.

This clonotype has a single count. Since a much larger clone is just one base distant, this may be a read error. The chain uses TRBV10-3 and TRBJ2-1, with D tentatively TRBD1 (5 bases). The length of the CDR3 is 16 residues. CDR1 is ENHRY and CDR2 is SYGVKD in the germline V gene. CDR3 sequence (DNA): TGTGCCATCAGTGAGTTTGAGTGGGGCTCCGACAATGAGCAGTTCTTC. Its protein is CAISEFEWGSDNEQFF.

At least ten counts were recorded for this clonotype. The chain couples TRBV9 to TRBJ2-7, with 10 bases aligning to TRBD2. The germline V gene encodes CDR1 SGDLS and CDR2 YYNGEE. Unmatched junction bases numbered 7, after V lost 0 bases and J lost 4 bases. The CDR3 consists of 16 residues. The CDR3, as DNA: TGTGCCAGCAGCGTAGGAGCGGCTAGCGGGAGTTACGAGCAGTACTTC. Translating gives CASSVGAASGSYEQYF. Drawing the rest from reference TRBV9 and TRBJ2-7, the complete variable domain is DSGVTQTPKHLITATGQRVTLRCSPRSGDLSVYWYQQSLDQGLQFLIQYYNGEERAKGNILERFSAQQFPDLHSELNLSSLELGDSALYFCASSVGAASGSYEQYFGPGTRLTVT.

This clonotype was seen a few times. Possible read error: a much larger clone is one base away. The chain combines TRBV7-9 with TRBJ2-7; 10 nucleotides align to TRBD1. This CDR3 contains 13 residues. From germline, CDR1 is SEHNR and CDR2 FQNEAQ (reference sequence). Here the CDR3 DNA reads TGTGCCAGCACGACAGGGGGCTCCTACGGGCAGTACTTC. Translating it yields CASTTGGSYGQYF.

This clonotype was seen only a few times. The V gene is TRBV2, the J gene TRBJ2-2; 8 nucleotides line up with TRBD1. The CDR3 loop spans 13 amino acids. Losses at the gene ends were 5 bases for V and 7 bases for J; bases not matched to a gene: 3. Germline CDR1 reads SNHLY; CDR2 reads FYNNEI. The CDR3 nucleotides read TGTGCCAGCAGTCGGACAGGGAACGGGGAGCTGTTTTTT. Protein sequence: CASSRTGNGELFF.

This clonotype occurred many times. The rearrangement joins TRBV13 to TRBJ1-1; D not certain. Trimming stripped 1 base from V and 6 bases from J, with 3 bases between. Germline V lookup: CDR1 PRHDT, CDR2 FYEKMQ (reference sequence). The CDR3 contains 11 residues. CDR3 loop: CASSLASEAFF. The CDR3 nucleotides are TGTGCCAGCAGCTTAGCGTCTGAAGCTTTCTTT. Full variable domain (remainder filled in from reference TRBV13 and TRBJ1-1): AAGVIQSPRHLIKEKRETATLKCYPIPRHDTVYWYQQGPGQDPQFLISFYEKMQSDKGSIPDRFSAQQFSDYHSELNMSSLELGDSALYFCASSLASEAFFGQGTRLTVV.

This clonotype was detected ten times or more. The V call is TRBV18, the J call TRBJ1-4, with D tentatively TRBD1 (6 bases). The CDR3 runs to 13 residues. Germline assignment: CDR1 KGHSH and CDR2 LQKENI. Deletions cut 3 bases from V and 13 bases from J, with 15 bases between. The chain's CDR3 is CASSPLDSGVLFF. The DNA of the CDR3 is TGTGCCAGCTCACCTCTGGACAGTGGGGTACTGTTTTTT. The full variable domain, in which reference TRBV18 and TRBJ1-4 provide the parts outside the CDR3, is NAGVMQNPRHLVRRRGQEARLRCSPMKGHSHVYWYRQLPEEGLKFMVYLQKENIIDESGMPKERFSAEFPKEGPSILRIQQVVRGDSAAYFCASSPLDSGVLFFGSGTQLSVL.

This clonotype was observed many times. As DNA, the CDR3 is TGTGCCAGCAGTTTGGTAGTACCCTCCTACGAGCAGTACTTC. It specifies CASSLVVPSYEQYF. This chain connects TRBV28 to TRBJ2-7; D ambiguous. V was trimmed by 3 bases and J by 0 bases, leaving 9 bases between them. The CDR3 is made up of 14 amino acids. The germline gives CDR1 MDHEN, CDR2 SYDVKM.

This clonotype was counted ten times or more. Here the CDR3 DNA reads TGTGCCAGCTCACCACCCAGCATGTACGAGCAGTACTTC. This encodes CASSPPSMYEQYF. The chain carries TRBV18 and TRBJ2-7; D not certain. The germline V gene has CDR1 KGHSH and CDR2 LQKENI. The CDR3 sequence is 13 residues long. V was cut by 0 bases and J by 4 bases, with 7 bases left in between. Drawing the rest from reference TRBV18 and TRBJ2-7, the complete variable domain is NAGVMQNPRHLVRRRGQEARLRCSPMKGHSHVYWYRQLPEEGLKFMVYLQKENIIDESGMPKERFSAEFPKEGPSILRIQQVVRGDSAAYFCASSPPSMYEQYFGPGTRLTVT.

This clonotype was seen at least ten times. The chain is built from TRBV12-5 and TRBJ2-1; the match to TRBD2 covers 13 bases. This CDR3 spans 15 amino acids. The V segment lost 4 bases and the J segment 6 bases; nucleotides outside the gene matches: 3. Germline V gene sequence: CDR1 LGHNT, CDR2 FRNRAP. This CDR3 is CASGWGLAGINEQFF. The CDR3 bases are TGTGCTAGTGGTTGGGGACTAGCGGGAATCAATGAGCAGTTCTTC.

This clonotype was found once. V and J are TRBV6-5 and TRBJ2-2, with unresolved D. The CDR3 loop spans 15 amino acids. Per germline, CDR1 MNHEY and CDR2 SVGAGI. The V and J ends lost 2 bases and 0 bases respectively, with 7 bases between them. The chain's CDR3 is CASSYEPTNTGELFF. As DNA, the CDR3 is TGTGCCAGCAGTTACGAGCCGACGAACACCGGGGAGCTGTTTTTT.

This clonotype was counted at least ten times. The rearrangement links TRBV4-3 to TRBJ2-2, with D perhaps matching TRBD2 (6 bases). Trimming shortened V by 0 bases and J by 3 bases, and 17 bases separated the two germline ends. The germline V gene encodes CDR1 LGHNA and CDR2 YSLEER. This CDR3 is 18 amino acids long. DNA for the CDR3: TGCGCCAGCAGCCAAGAGTTCTTTGACGGGAGTCACACCGGGGAGCTGTTTTTT. It translates to CASSQEFFDGSHTGELFF.

This clonotype was observed at least ten times. The DNA of the CDR3 is TGCAGTGCTAGAAGGTCCCAGCAAGAGACCCAGTACTTC. Its translation is CSARRSQQETQYF. The gene calls are TRBV20-1 and TRBJ2-5, with D uncertain. Germline CDR1 DFQATT, CDR2 SNEGSKA (reference sequence). CDR3 length: 13 residues. Trimming removed 2 bases from V and 2 bases from J, with 9 bases in between.

The V call is TRBV19, the J call TRBJ1-6; D not resolved. The V end was cut by 4 bases, the J end by 6 bases, with 7 bases between. Germline V gene data show CDR1 as LNHDA and CDR2 as SQIVND (reference sequence). This CDR3 is built from 13 residues. Written as DNA, the CDR3 is TGTGCCAGTAGTAGGACGTTTAATTCACCCCTCCACTTT. Translating gives CASSRTFNSPLHF.

This clonotype was seen once. A read error may account for a junction end that differs from germline. The chain employs TRBV12-3 or TRBV12-4 and TRBJ2-2; weak D call: TRBD2 (6 bases). The CDR3 consists of 18 residues. The CDR3 coding sequence is TGTGCCAGCAGTTACGGGCAGGGAAGAGCCAAGAACACCGGGGGGCTGTTTTTT. Amino acids: CASSYGQGRAKNTGGLFF.

This chain uses TRBV20-1 with TRBJ1-1, with 7 bases fitting TRBD1. V dropped 5 bases and J dropped 2; count of bases not matched to a gene: 8. The CDR3 runs 14 residues. Germline lookup yields CDR1 DFQATT and CDR2 SNEGSKA (reference sequence). The CDR3 DNA sequence: TGCAGTGCTCTAAAGGGACAGTTCAACACTGAAGCTTTCTTT. Its translation: CSALKGQFNTEAFF.

This chain joins TRBV28 and TRBJ2-1, with D possibly matching TRBD1 (6 bases). The CDR3 extends over 17 amino acids. Per the germline V gene, CDR1 is MDHEN and CDR2 is SYDVKM. V lost 4 bases and J lost 4, with 20 bases in between. CDR3 sequence: CASSWDRSGHRYNEQFF. CDR3 DNA sequence: TGTGCCAGCAGTTGGGACCGGTCGGGACACCGATACAATGAGCAGTTCTTC.

This clonotype was detected only a few times. The V call is TRBV7-9, the J call TRBJ2-1; no firm D call. Trimming shortened V by 3 bases and J by 5 bases, and 8 bases separated the two germline ends. The CDR3 totals 13 residues. Germline V gives CDR1 SEHNR, CDR2 FQNEAQ (reference sequence). The CDR3 spells CASSFRANNEQFF. CDR3 sequence (DNA): TGTGCCAGCAGCTTCCGGGCAAACAATGAGCAGTTCTTC.

In this sample, this clonotype turned up many times. The chain links TRBV20-1 to TRBJ2-1; TRBD1 matches 11 bases. CDR3 length equals 13 residues. Germline lookup yields CDR1 DFQATT and CDR2 SNEGSKA (reference sequence). V dropped 5 bases and J dropped 6; count of bases not matched to a gene: 3. The CDR3 nucleotides read TGCAGTGCTGCCGGGACAGGGGGCAATGAGCAGTTCTTC. This codes for CSAAGTGGNEQFF.

In nucleotides, the CDR3 is TGCAGCGTTGAATCCGGGGACGATGAGCAGTTCTTC. This sequence encodes CSVESGDDEQFF. The V and J genes are TRBV29-1 and TRBJ2-1; either TRBD1 or TRBD2 may fit D (5 bases each). V was trimmed by 2 bases and J by 8 bases, leaving 10 bases between them. The CDR3 is 12 residues long. Germline V gene lookup returns CDR1 SQVTM and CDR2 ANQGSEA.

The chain has TRBV19 and TRBJ2-2; 9 bases are a match to TRBD1. Trimming at V came to 5 bases and at J to 4 bases, leaving 8 bases not matched to a gene. Per the germline V gene, CDR1 is LNHDA and CDR2 is SQIVND (reference sequence). The CDR3 runs to 16 residues. CDR3 amino acids: CASSDPGQGATGELFF. CDR3 DNA: TGTGCCAGTAGTGATCCGGGACAGGGTGCCACCGGGGAGCTGTTTTTT.

This clonotype was observed at least ten times. One end of the junction varies from germline; a read error may be responsible. The gene calls are TRBV2 and TRBJ1-5; D may be TRBD1 (6 bases). CDR1 is SNHLY and CDR2 is FYNNEI in the germline V gene. This CDR3 region has 15 residues. The CDR3 sequence is CASREGGYSNQPQHF. The CDR3 DNA reads as TGTGCCAGCAGAGAAGGGGGTTATAGCAATCAGCCCCAGCATTTT. The full variable domain, with the rest looked up from reference TRBV2 and TRBJ1-5, is EPEVTQTPSHQVTQMGQEVILRCVPISNHLYFYWYRQILGQKVEFLVSFYNNEISEKSEIFDDQFSVERPDGSNFTLKIRSTKLEDSAMYFCASREGGYSNQPQHFGDGTRLSIL.

V and J are TRBV5-6 and TRBJ2-3, with no clear D. V gave up 3 bases and J gave up 6 bases, with 11 bases separating them. CDR3 size: 13 residues. The germline CDR1 and CDR2 sequences are SGHDT and YYEEEE. The CDR3 sequence: CASSSTLTDTQYF. CDR3 sequence (DNA): TGTGCCAGCAGCTCGACCCTGACCGATACGCAGTATTTT.

This clonotype showed up many times. CDR3 protein: CASSQFPAIRTGELFF. In DNA form, the CDR3 reads TGTGCCAGCAGCCAATTCCCGGCCATCCGCACCGGGGAGCTGTTTTTT. V and J are TRBV3-1 and TRBJ2-2, with D uncertain. The V and J ends lost 2 bases and 4 bases respectively, with 14 bases between them. The V gene's germline CDR1 is LGHDT and CDR2 YNNKEL (reference sequence). The CDR3 runs to 16 residues. The whole variable domain, remainder taken from reference TRBV3-1 and TRBJ2-2, is DTAVSQTPKYLVTQMGNDKSIKCEQNLGHDTMYWYKQDSKKFLKIMFSYNNKELIINETVPNRFSPKSPDKAHLNLHINSLELGDSAVYFCASSQFPAIRTGELFFGEGSRLTVL.

The chain employs TRBV7-9 and TRBJ2-1; TRBD2 aligns across 14 bases. The germline V gene encodes CDR1 SEHNR and CDR2 FQNEAQ (reference sequence). This CDR3 has 14 residues. Unmatched junction bases numbered 9, after V lost 10 bases and J lost 10 bases. The CDR3 nucleotides read TGTGCCACGGGACTAGCGGGAGAGGGTTGGGAGCAGTTCTTC. Protein product: CATGLAGEGWEQFF. The full variable domain, its missing parts supplied by reference TRBV7-9 and TRBJ2-1, is DTGVSQNPRHKITKRGQNVTFRCDPISEHNRLYWYRQTLGQGPEFLTYFQNEAQLEKSRLLSDRFSAERPKGSFSTLEIQRTEQGDSAMYLCATGLAGEGWEQFFGPGTRLTVL.

The rearrangement uses TRBV6-1 and TRBJ1-2, with 8 bases lining up with TRBD1. There are 15 residues in the CDR3. The germline CDR1 and CDR2 sequences are MNHNS and SASEGT. The V gene end was trimmed by 8 bases and the J gene end by 1 base; junction bases not matched to a gene: 9. The CDR3 nucleotides read TGTGCCAGCGCGGGGGACAGGTTTTTTAACTATGGCTACACCTTC. Translation: CASAGDRFFNYGYTF.

This clonotype turned up a few times. The genes are TRBV11-3 and TRBJ2-1; a weak D match, TRBD2 (7 bases). Trimming cost V 6 bases and J 2 bases, with 11 bases left between them. Germline V gives CDR1 SGHNT, CDR2 YENEEA. The CDR3 spans 14 residues. The CDR3 loop reads CASSIGGPYNEQFF. The DNA of the CDR3 is TGTGCCAGCAGTATCGGGGGGCCCTACAATGAGCAGTTCTTC.

The V gene is TRBV6-2 or TRBV6-3, the J gene TRBJ1-4; D is unresolved. Germline V gene lookup returns CDR1 MNHEY and CDR2 SVGEGT. Trimming removed 6 bases at V and 7 bases at J, with 15 bases between. The CDR3 loop spans 14 amino acids. In DNA form, the CDR3 reads TGTGCCAGCAGGTCAAACGGCAGTACTGAAAAACTGTTTTTT. Its protein product is CASRSNGSTEKLFF.

The sample holds a few counts of this clonotype. The chain employs TRBV2 and TRBJ2-6, with D hard to call. The CDR3 consists of 15 residues. Germline values: CDR1 SNHLY, CDR2 FYNNEI. V gave up 6 bases and J gave up 2 bases, with 11 bases separating them. CDR3 in amino acids: CASSPQLAGANVLTF. In DNA form, the CDR3 reads TGTGCCAGCAGCCCCCAACTTGCTGGGGCCAACGTCCTGACTTTC. Together with reference TRBV2 and TRBJ2-6, the CDR3 gives the full variable domain: EPEVTQTPSHQVTQMGQEVILRCVPISNHLYFYWYRQILGQKVEFLVSFYNNEISEKSEIFDDQFSVERPDGSNFTLKIRSTKLEDSAMYFCASSPQLAGANVLTFGAGSRLTVL.

This sequence joins TRBV3-1 and TRBJ2-2, with D possibly matching TRBD2 (6 bases). CDR1 and CDR2 from the germline V gene are LGHDT and YNNKEL (reference sequence). The ends were cut back, 4 bases at V and 5 bases at J, with 14 bases in the middle. This CDR3 has 15 residues. This CDR3 reads CASSRPNGGTGELFF. The CDR3 bases are TGTGCCAGCAGCCGCCCCAATGGGGGGACCGGGGAGCTGTTTTTT.

The genes are TRBV4-3 and TRBJ2-1; 7 bases line up with TRBD2. The CDR3 totals 15 residues. Germline V gene lookup returns CDR1 LGHNA and CDR2 YSLEER. Trimming cost V 4 bases and J 5 bases; bases outside gene matches: 8. The CDR3 reads CASSLFWSGNNEQFF. Written as DNA, the CDR3 is TGCGCCAGCAGCCTTTTCTGGAGCGGGAACAATGAGCAGTTCTTC.